The clone carrying this T cell receptor beta chain showed up many times. The antigen is unknown. These data originate in a study of CD8+CD57+ T cells in acquired aplastic anemia. Study-wide results and caveats: In CD8+ cells, Simpson's diversity showed no significant difference between patients and controls. Twenty-nine sequences, all CD8+ CDR3, were shared between patients and controls.

V lost 3 bases, J lost 3 bases, and 13 bases lay in between. Per the germline V gene, CDR1 is SGHKS and CDR2 is YYEKEE (reference sequence). This CDR3 is 14 amino acids long. In patients chosen for sequencing, flow cytometry had shown CD8+CD57+ cell expansion. Patients had received no therapy at the time of blood sampling. Both TCR beta VDJ combination and CDR3 sequence profiling were carried out. Genomic DNA was the template for this profiling. TCRdb recomputed calls from the reads with MiXCR, one row per CDR3 protein. This sample yields 200,000 or so distinct CDR3 sequences, of which approximately 51% are seen a single time; 15% to 20% belongs to the top ten.

This sequence was found in a human donor with aplastic anemia. The sample comprised sorted CD4+, CD8+, or CD8+CD57+ T cells (not recorded which) from PBMCs. The chain has TRBV5-5 and TRBJ2-7; D is perhaps TRBD1 (6 bases). CDR3 amino acids: CASSSDSYLYEQYF. CDR3 DNA: TGTGCCAGCAGCTCGGACAGCTACCTCTACGAGCAGTACTTC.